A selection of T cell receptor beta chains follows, all from one sample in a study of patients and donors after allogeneic stem cell transplantation. MiXCR was run by TCRdb on the RT-PCR reads, yielding one entry per CDR3 protein. Of fewer than 500,000 distinct CDR3 sequences in the sample, under 20% are singletons; the top ten hold 7.2%. Material for sequencing was blood, either unsorted or a sorted T cell fraction (not recorded which). The receptors come from a human donor who was either an allogeneic HSCT recipient or a stem cell or donor lymphocyte infusion donor (not recorded which). It is not recorded whose cells these are; they may come from a transplant donor. Both conserved end residues are part of each CDR3. A D gene is named only where the DNA matches it firmly. Rows may omit the clone size; those that give it use once, few, many or a size class.

v_gene,abundance,d_gene,j_gene,CDR3nt,CDR3aa
TRBV7-9,.,.,TRBJ2-2,TGTGCCAGCAGGGGGGCAGGTACAGGCGGAATCGGGGAGCTGTTTTTT,CASRGAGTGGIGELFF
TRBV5-1,.,TRBD1,TRBJ1-1,TGCGCCAGCAGCTTGGGGGGGACAGGGAGCACTGAAGCTTTCTTT,CASSLGGTGSTEAFF
TRBV5-1,many,.,TRBJ2-6,TGCGCCAGCAGCGCGGGCTCTGGGGCCAACGTCCTGACTTTC,CASSAGSGANVLTF
TRBV9,few,TRBD2,TRBJ2-1,TGTGCCAGCAGCGTCAGATCCGGGACTAGCGGCAATGAGCAGTTCTTC,CASSVRSGTSGNEQFF
TRBV2,.,.,TRBJ2-3,TGTGCCGGCTCTTCTGAAAGCACAGATACGCAGTATTTT,CAGSSESTDTQYF
TRBV3-1,.,TRBD1,TRBJ1-1,TGTGCCAGCAGCCAAGAGCAAATCGGGACAGGGGGCGTAGGCACTGAAGCTTTCTTT,CASSQEQIGTGGVGTEAFF
TRBV28,few,.,TRBJ1-1,TGTGCCAGCAGTTTAGCCAGGGTCACTGAAGCTTTCTTT,CASSLARVTEAFF
TRBV12-3/TRBV12-4,few,TRBD2,TRBJ2-3,TGTGCCAGCAGCCCACTAGCGGAGAGCACAGATACGCAGTATTTT,CASSPLAESTDTQYF
TRBV7-2,few,.,TRBJ2-7,TGTGCCAGCAGCAATCGAGGGGCCTACGAGCAGTACTTC,CASSNRGAYEQYF
TRBV2,.,TRBD1,TRBJ1-2,TGTGCCAGCAGTGAGAGGGGGAGACAGGGACATTCGACCTTC,CASSERGRQGHSTF
TRBV20-1,many,.,TRBJ1-1,TGCAGTGCCTCGGGGGGCACTGAAGCTTTCTTT,CSASGGTEAFF
TRBV10-3,many,.,TRBJ2-1,TGTGCCATCAGTGAGGGGTCCTACAATGAGCAGTTCTTC,CAISEGSYNEQFF
TRBV9,.,.,TRBJ1-1,TGTGCCAGCAGCGTAGTAGGGACTGAAGCTTTCTTT,CASSVVGTEAFF
TRBV7-3,.,TRBD2,TRBJ2-1,TGTGCCAGCAGCTTAGGGACTAGCGGGAGAGATAATGAGCAGTTCTTC,CASSLGTSGRDNEQFF
TRBV20-1,many,.,TRBJ1-1,TGCAGTGCTAGTTCAGGAAAGAGGAACACTGAAGCTTTCTTT,CSASSGKRNTEAFF
TRBV4-2,.,.,TRBJ2-2,TGTGCCAGCAGCCAAGATAAGGAGTTATTCACCGGGGAGCTGTTTTTT,CASSQDKELFTGELFF
TRBV25-1,.,.,TRBJ1-2,TGTGCCAGCAGTGAGAGGTTTGGCTACACCTTC,CASSERFGYTF
TRBV3-1,.,.,TRBJ1-1,TGTGCCAGCACCAACAGGGACACTGAAGCTTTCTTT,CASTNRDTEAFF
TRBV12-5,.,.,TRBJ2-6,TGTGCTAGTGGTTTGGTACCCTGGAATGGGTCGCAGACTGGGGCCAACGTCCTGACTTTC,CASGLVPWNGSQTGANVLTF
TRBV5-5,.,.,TRBJ2-7,TGTGCCAGCATCCGCCACGGGGGCCCCTACGAGCAGTACTTC,CASIRHGGPYEQYF
TRBV6-1,.,TRBD1,TRBJ1-1,TGTGCCAGCAGTCGACTCACCCCAGGGGGGAACACTGAAGCTTTCTTT,CASSRLTPGGNTEAFF
TRBV21-1,few,.,TRBJ2-1,TGTGCCAGCAGCCCCTCTAGCGGGGACTCCTACAATGAGCAGTTCTTC,CASSPSSGDSYNEQFF
TRBV12-3/TRBV12-4,.,TRBD2,TRBJ2-1,TGTGCCAGCAGCCTCCCGGTTCGGGGGGGGCCAAACAATGAGCAGTTCTTC,CASSLPVRGGPNNEQFF
TRBV20-1,.,.,TRBJ2-7,TGCAGTGCTAGATCGGGGACTCACCGGCTCGAGCAGTACTTC,CSARSGTHRLEQYF
TRBV20-1,.,TRBD1,TRBJ2-5,TGCAGTGCCGTGGTACCCGGGACAGCACAAGAGACCCAGTACTTC,CSAVVPGTAQETQYF
TRBV12-3/TRBV12-4,many,.,TRBJ2-1,TGTGCCAGCAGCTCGAGTTCGCGCGGGGGCTCTTTTCTGATCTTC,CASSSSSRGGSFLIF
TRBV10-3,.,TRBD2,TRBJ2-3,TGTGCCATCACGAGTACGGCGGCGGGAGTTGCAGATACGCAGTATTTT,CAITSTAAGVADTQYF
TRBV3-1,.,TRBD2,TRBJ2-5,TGTGCCAGCAGACAGACTAGCGGGAGAGGGGCCAAATGGCAAGAGACCCAGTACTTC,CASRQTSGRGAKWQETQYF
TRBV12-3/TRBV12-4,few,.,TRBJ2-1,TGTGCCAGCACTTCCGATCCGTTCTCCTACAATGAGCAGTTCTTC,CASTSDPFSYNEQFF
TRBV6-2/TRBV6-3,few,.,TRBJ2-1,TGTGCCAGCATTCTCTCGGGCGTGCAGTTCTTC,CASILSGVQFF
TRBV6-2/TRBV6-3,.,TRBD2,TRBJ2-7,TGTGCCAGCAGTTCCCCATGGACTAGCGGGAGAACGGAGCAGTACTTC,CASSSPWTSGRTEQYF
TRBV11-1,.,TRBD1,TRBJ2-6,TGTGCCAGCAGCTCTATACTGGGACAGGCCGTTCGGGATGGGGCCAACGTCCTGACTTTC,CASSSILGQAVRDGANVLTF
TRBV29-1,many,TRBD1,TRBJ2-3,TGCAGCGTTGAGGACAGGGGCACAGATACGCAGTATTTT,CSVEDRGTDTQYF
TRBV10-3,few,TRBD2,TRBJ2-1,TGTGCCTCATACGGGACTAGCGGGAGGTCTGAGCAGTTCTTC,CASYGTSGRSEQFF
TRBV6-1,.,TRBD1,TRBJ2-1,TGTGCCAGCAGTACCGGGGGGACAGGGGGAAATGAGCAGTTCTTC,CASSTGGTGGNEQFF
TRBV6-5,few,.,TRBJ2-7,TGTGCCAGCAGTTTTGGACCGATATACGAGCAGTACTTC,CASSFGPIYEQYF
TRBV11-1,few,TRBD2,TRBJ2-1,TGTGCCAGCAGCCCCACCTTGCGCGGGGGGGCCGGTGAGCAGTTCTTC,CASSPTLRGGAGEQFF
TRBV27,few,.,TRBJ2-1,TGTGCCAGCAGTTTACCTAGCTCCTACAATGAGCAGTTCTTC,CASSLPSSYNEQFF
TRBV20-1,few,.,TRBJ2-5,TGCAGTGCTAGAGATCAGGGAGAGACCCAGTACTTC,CSARDQGETQYF
TRBV12-3/TRBV12-4,many,.,TRBJ2-1,TGTGCCAGCAGTCCGATCAGGGGAATGATCTACAATGAGCAGTTCTTC,CASSPIRGMIYNEQFF
TRBV7-8,.,TRBD2,TRBJ2-1,TGTGCCAGCAGCCCACAAAGCGGGAGGCAGTTCTTC,CASSPQSGRQFF